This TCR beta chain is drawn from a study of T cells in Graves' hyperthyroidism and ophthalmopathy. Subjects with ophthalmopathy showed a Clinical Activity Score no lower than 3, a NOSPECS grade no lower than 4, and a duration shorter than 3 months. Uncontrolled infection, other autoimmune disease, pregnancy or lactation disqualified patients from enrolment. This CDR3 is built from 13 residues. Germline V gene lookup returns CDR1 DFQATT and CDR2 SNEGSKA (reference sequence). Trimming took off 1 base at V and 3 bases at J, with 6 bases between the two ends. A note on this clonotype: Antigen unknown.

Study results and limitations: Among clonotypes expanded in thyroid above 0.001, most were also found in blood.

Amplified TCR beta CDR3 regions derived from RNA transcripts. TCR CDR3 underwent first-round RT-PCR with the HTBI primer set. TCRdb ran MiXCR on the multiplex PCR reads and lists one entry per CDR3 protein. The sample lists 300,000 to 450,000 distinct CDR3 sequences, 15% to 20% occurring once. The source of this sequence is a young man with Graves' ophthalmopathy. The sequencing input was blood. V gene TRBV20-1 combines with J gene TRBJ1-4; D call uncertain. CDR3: CSARVGSNEKLFF. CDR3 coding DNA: TGCAGTGCTAGAGTGGGATCTAATGAAAAACTGTTTTTT.